The 29 T cell receptor beta chains given below trace back to one sample, sequenced in a study of response to subunit inactivated influenza vaccine. TCRdb re-called the RT-PCR reads through MiXCR, storing one row per CDR3 protein. The top ten clones hold 10% to 13% of a sample with around 750,000 distinct CDR3 sequences, over 20% of them seen once. The sample was PBMCs from blood, taken more than 4 days after vaccination. Receptors were obtained from a man aged 50-60 years who received an inactivated influenza vaccine.

A few counts support this clonotype. The chain combines TRBV20-1 with TRBJ1-5; D possibly corresponds to TRBD1 (5 bases). V was trimmed by 0 bases and J by 2 bases, leaving 11 bases between them. CDR1 is DFQATT, CDR2 SNEGSKA, per germline (reference sequence). The CDR3 has 15 amino acids. The DNA of the CDR3 is TGCAGTGCTAGAGATTACCGAGGGGGCAATCAGCCCCAGCATTTT. Its translation: CSARDYRGGNQPQHF.

This clonotype was seen only a few times. The J gene is TRBJ2-1, the V gene TRBV24-1; tentatively, D is TRBD2 (6 bases). The CDR3 is 15 residues long. The V end lost 7 bases, the J end lost 2 bases, and 14 bases lay between the germline ends. Germline V gene lookup returns CDR1 KGHDR and CDR2 SFDVKD. Written as DNA, the CDR3 is TGTGCCACCAGCCAGGTGGCGGGAACCTACAATGAGCAGTTCTTC. Protein sequence: CATSQVAGTYNEQFF.

CDR3 loop: CSAGGPYRSYNEQFF. The CDR3 DNA sequence: TGCAGTGCTGGGGGGCCTTATCGCTCCTACAATGAGCAGTTCTTC. V usage is TRBV20-1 and J usage is TRBJ2-1; tentatively, D is TRBD1 or TRBD2 (6 bases each). Germline V gene data show CDR1 as DFQATT and CDR2 as SNEGSKA (reference sequence). There are 15 residues in the CDR3. Trimming removed 5 bases from V and 0 bases from J, with 14 bases in between.

CDR3 in DNA: TGCGCCAGCAGCTTGTTTGTTAGCGGGGGCCGGCGGGAGCTGTTTTTT. It yields the protein CASSLFVSGGRRELFF. The chain is built from TRBV5-1 and TRBJ2-2; TRBD2 aligns across 9 bases. V lost 1 base to trimming and J lost 9 bases; unmatched junction nucleotides: 10. CDR1 and CDR2 from the germline V gene are SGHRS and YFSETQ. This CDR3 has 16 residues.

This clonotype was detected only a few times. V gene TRBV6-2 or TRBV6-3 combines with J gene TRBJ2-7; 8 nucleotides align to TRBD1. Germline loops: CDR1 MNHEY, CDR2 SVGEGT. The CDR3 is 19 residues long. J lost 1 base, V lost 5 bases, and 19 bases had no gene match. The CDR3 sequence is CASSRTGTGTEIVSYEQYF. The CDR3, as DNA: TGTGCCAGCAGTCGAACCGGGACAGGCACGGAGATAGTATCCTACGAGCAGTACTTC.

At least ten counts were recorded for this clonotype. J is TRBJ2-1 and V is TRBV7-2, with TRBD2 matching 7 bases. The CDR3 has 15 residues. Germline assignment: CDR1 SGHTA and CDR2 FQGNSA. Unmatched junction bases numbered 6, after V lost 4 bases and J lost 3 bases. The CDR3: CASSSVQRDYNEQFF. The CDR3 nucleotides are TGTGCCAGCAGCTCGGTCCAGCGGGACTACAATGAGCAGTTCTTC.

The chain carries TRBV6-1 and TRBJ2-1, with TRBD2 matching over 14 bases. This CDR3 contains 19 residues. In germline, CDR1 is MNHNS, CDR2 SASEGT. The V gene end was trimmed by 6 bases and the J gene end by 1 base; junction bases not matched to a gene: 11. The chain's CDR3 is CASRGTGTSGSLSYNEQFF. The CDR3 coding sequence is TGTGCCAGCAGGGGGACCGGGACTAGCGGGAGTTTATCCTACAATGAGCAGTTCTTC.

Only a few counts were recorded for this clonotype. The chain is built from TRBV4-3 and TRBJ2-4, with 7 nucleotides matching TRBD1. CDR1 LGHNA and CDR2 YSLEER come from the germline V gene. Trimming at V came to 0 bases and at J to 9 bases, leaving 5 bases not matched to a gene. CDR3 length: 14 amino acids. The CDR3 DNA reads TGCGCCAGCAGCCAAGATAGGCAGGGGGTCATTCAGTACTTC. This sequence encodes CASSQDRQGVIQYF.

The chain employs TRBV10-3 and TRBJ1-3; TRBD1 agrees at 7 bases. CDR3 size: 15 residues. J lost 0 bases, V lost 5 bases, and 4 bases had no gene match. The germline CDR1 and CDR2 sequences are ENHRY and SYGVKD. The CDR3 nucleotides are TGTGCCATCAGTCGGGACAGCTTCTCTGGAAACACCATATATTTT. This encodes CAISRDSFSGNTIYF.

The chain links TRBV5-1 to TRBJ2-7; D is unresolved. This CDR3 is 15 amino acids long. The germline CDR1 and CDR2 sequences are SGHRS and YFSETQ. V was pared by 0 bases and J by 2 bases, with 12 bases between. CDR3 nucleotide sequence: TGCGCCAGCAGCTTGGCCTCCTCACGCCCCTACGAGCAGTACTTC. Residues: CASSLASSRPYEQYF.

This sequence joins TRBV4-2 and TRBJ1-3, with D unclear. V was cut by 2 bases and J by 2 bases, with 10 bases left in between. The CDR3 covers 15 residues. CDR1 is LGHNA and CDR2 is YNFKEQ in the germline V gene. In nucleotides, the CDR3 is TGTGCCAGCAGCCAACGGCAGGATACTGGAAACACCATATATTTT. This encodes CASSQRQDTGNTIYF.

V gene TRBV6-1 combines with J gene TRBJ1-2, with a possible D match to TRBD1 (6 bases). This CDR3 has 12 amino acids. Germline CDR1 MNHNS, CDR2 SASEGT. V lost 6 bases and J 5 bases, leaving 10 bases between the germline ends. The CDR3 nucleotides read TGTGCCAGCAGCGACACAGGGTATGGCTACACCTTC. It translates to CASSDTGYGYTF.

This clonotype appeared a few times. The chain uses TRBV4-2 and TRBJ2-3; 10 nucleotides agree with TRBD2. The CDR3 contains 17 residues. Trimming removed 4 bases from V and 4 bases from J; junction bases left unmatched: 11. In germline, CDR1 is LGHNA, CDR2 YNFKEQ. This chain's CDR3 is CASSPWSSGRVADTQYF. The CDR3, as DNA: TGTGCCAGCAGCCCTTGGTCTAGCGGGAGAGTGGCAGATACGCAGTATTTT.

This clonotype was recorded at least ten times. This chain connects TRBV7-6 to TRBJ2-1; 11 nucleotides match TRBD2. Germline V gene sequence: CDR1 SGHVS, CDR2 FNYEAQ. The CDR3 totals 14 residues. Trimming at V came to 3 bases and at J to 13 bases, leaving 8 bases not matched to a gene. CDR3 amino acids: CASSFSGRGFEQFF. CDR3 coding DNA: TGTGCCAGCAGCTTTAGCGGGAGGGGTTTCGAACAGTTCTTC.

CDR3 in DNA: TGTGCCAGCAGTTTACCCAGCACCGGTTTGGCTAGCTTTGGCCCCGGAGCAGATACGCAGTATTTT. Amino acid sequence: CASSLPSTGLASFGPGADTQYF. The rearrangement uses TRBV12-3 or TRBV12-4 and TRBJ2-3; D might be TRBD2 (5 bases). This CDR3 contains 22 residues. V lost 2 bases to trimming and J lost 4 bases, with 34 bases between them.

The V call is TRBV10-3, the J call TRBJ2-1, with a possible D match to TRBD2 (6 bases). The germline CDR1 and CDR2 sequences are ENHRY and SYGVKD. Between the trimmed V and J ends, which lost 5 bases and 8 bases, there was a span of 22 bases. The CDR3 extends over 16 amino acids. The CDR3 loop reads CAISNPRDRWGDEQFF. DNA for the CDR3: TGTGCCATCAGTAACCCCCGGGACCGTTGGGGGGATGAGCAGTTCTTC.

This clonotype was observed a handful of times. DNA for the CDR3: TGTGCCAGCAGCCAAGCCTGGGGCAGCACAGATACGCAGTATTTT. Translation gives CASSQAWGSTDTQYF. The chain joins TRBV3-1 to TRBJ2-3, with D possibly TRBD1 on 5 matching bases. The CDR3 totals 15 residues. CDR1 and CDR2 (germline): LGHDT, YNNKEL (reference sequence). Trimming shortened V by 1 base and J by 0 bases, and 8 bases separated the two germline ends.

This clonotype showed up just a few times. The V and J genes are TRBV6-5 and TRBJ2-5, with 8 bases that match TRBD2. The CDR3 has 16 residues. The germline V gene has CDR1 MNHEY and CDR2 SVGAGI. J was trimmed by 5 bases and V by 5 bases; bases with no gene match: 13. The CDR3 reads CASSPSGAGVWETQYF. The CDR3 DNA reads as TGTGCCAGCAGTCCCTCGGGAGCGGGAGTCTGGGAGACCCAGTACTTC.

The sample holds a few counts of this clonotype. The rearrangement uses TRBV4-3 and TRBJ1-6; D not certain. The CDR3 spans 14 residues. Germline V gene sequence: CDR1 LGHNA, CDR2 YSLEER. V was clipped by 0 bases and J by 8 bases, with 8 bases between them. CDR3 in DNA: TGCGCCAGCAGCCAAGAGTGGCCAGATTCACCCCTCCACTTT. This codes for CASSQEWPDSPLHF.

The chain has TRBV10-3 and TRBJ2-3; possibly TRBD2 for D (6 bases). The CDR3 has 14 amino acids. Germline loops: CDR1 ENHRY, CDR2 SYGVKD. V was clipped by 7 bases and J by 4 bases, with 15 bases between them. The CDR3 is CAINRGGMADTQYF. In DNA form, the CDR3 reads TGTGCCATCAATAGGGGCGGGATGGCAGATACGCAGTATTTT.

The gene calls are TRBV11-2 and TRBJ2-3; weak D call: TRBD1 (5 bases). Germline V CDR1 and CDR2: SGHAT, FQNNGV. V was cut by 7 bases and J by 2 bases, with 22 bases left in between. The CDR3 extends over 17 amino acids. The CDR3 coding sequence is TGTGCCAGCATCCCAACAGGTTTCGTAAGGGTCACAGATACGCAGTATTTT. It codes for CASIPTGFVRVTDTQYF. The entire variable domain, with the rest obtained from reference TRBV11-2 and TRBJ2-3, is as follows: EAGVAQSPRYKIIEKRQSVAFWCNPISGHATLYWYQQILGQGPKLLIQFQNNGVVDDSQLPKDRFSAERLKGVDSTLKIQPAKLEDSAVYLCASIPTGFVRVTDTQYFGPGTRLTVL.

J is TRBJ2-3 and V is TRBV20-1; the match to TRBD2 covers 8 bases. CDR3 length: 17 amino acids. Germline loops: CDR1 DFQATT, CDR2 SNEGSKA (reference sequence). V lost 0 bases to trimming and J lost 3 bases; unmatched junction nucleotides: 11. The CDR3 loop is CSARDIGTRGMTDTQYF. CDR3 nucleotide sequence: TGCAGTGCTAGAGATATTGGGACTAGGGGGATGACAGATACGCAGTATTTT.

The genes are TRBV13 and TRBJ2-3; tentative D call: TRBD2 (6 bases). Per the germline V gene, CDR1 is PRHDT and CDR2 is FYEKMQ (reference sequence). V dropped 5 bases and J dropped 4 bases, with 22 bases sitting between them. The CDR3 covers 17 residues. The CDR3 is CASSLRTGLQDADTQYF. The CDR3 nucleotides are TGTGCCAGCAGCCTACGAACCGGACTACAGGACGCAGATACGCAGTATTTT. The complete variable domain, with remaining parts taken from reference TRBV13 and TRBJ2-3, reads AAGVIQSPRHLIKEKRETATLKCYPIPRHDTVYWYQQGPGQDPQFLISFYEKMQSDKGSIPDRFSAQQFSDYHSELNMSSLELGDSALYFCASSLRTGLQDADTQYFGPGTRLTVL.

This chain uses TRBV7-2 with TRBJ1-6, with unresolved D. V was trimmed by 2 bases and J by 6 bases, leaving 5 bases between them. Germline CDR1 is SGHTA and CDR2 is FQGNSA. The CDR3 spans 13 residues. Here the CDR3 DNA reads TGTGCCAGCAGCTTAAGAGTTAATTCACCCCTCCACTTT. It translates to CASSLRVNSPLHF.

The table lists this clonotype with many counts. The chain joins TRBV5-1 to TRBJ2-1, with unresolved D. CDR1 is SGHRS and CDR2 is YFSETQ in the germline V gene. CDR3 length: 12 residues. Trimming took 0 bases from V and 5 from J, leaving 3 bases between them. The CDR3 region has the DNA TGCGCCAGCAGCTTGGACCACAATGAGCAGTTCTTC. It codes for CASSLDHNEQFF.

The chain is built from TRBV10-3 and TRBJ2-1; 8 bases are a match to TRBD1. The germline CDR1 and CDR2 sequences are ENHRY and SYGVKD. Unmatched junction bases numbered 3, after V lost 5 bases and J lost 0 bases. This CDR3 spans 15 amino acids. CDR3 in DNA: TGTGCCATCAGTAGGACAGGGAACTCCTACAATGAGCAGTTCTTC. Its protein is CAISRTGNSYNEQFF.

This clonotype was observed a single time. The CDR3 loop is CSARDPRRTDTQYF. CDR3 DNA: TGCAGTGCTAGAGACCCGCGTCGCACAGATACGCAGTATTTT. The chain carries TRBV20-1 and TRBJ2-3; no clear D gene. This CDR3 contains 14 residues. Germline values: CDR1 DFQATT, CDR2 SNEGSKA (reference sequence). V was cut by 0 bases and J by 1 base, with 8 bases left in between.

The table lists this clonotype with a few counts. The V call is TRBV7-8, the J call TRBJ1-4; D gene uncertain. The germline V gene has CDR1 SGHVS and CDR2 FQNEAQ. V gave up 4 bases and J gave up 6 bases, with 21 bases separating them. The CDR3 has 17 amino acids. The CDR3 reads CASSYAPDPESDEKLFF. In nucleotides, the CDR3 is TGTGCCAGCAGCTACGCCCCCGACCCGGAGAGCGATGAAAAACTGTTTTTT. The whole variable domain, filled in from reference TRBV7-8 and TRBJ1-4, reads GAGVSQSPRYKVAKRGQDVALRCDPISGHVSLFWYQQALGQGPEFLTYFQNEAQLDKSGLPSDRFFAERPEGSVSTLKIQRTQQEDSAVYLCASSYAPDPESDEKLFFGSGTQLSVL.

V and J are TRBV20-1 and TRBJ2-5, with 10 bases identical to TRBD1. Per the germline V gene, CDR1 is DFQATT and CDR2 is SNEGSKA (reference sequence). The junction had 13 bases not matched to a gene; V was cut back by 1 base and J by 5 bases. The CDR3 loop spans 17 amino acids. The CDR3 nucleotides are TGCAGTGCTAGAGCGGCCACCGGGACAGGGGCACGGGAGACCCAGTACTTC. Translating it yields CSARAATGTGARETQYF.